This is a list of T cell receptor beta chains from one sample in a study of lung T cells in sarcoidosis with Löfgren's syndrome. TCRdb independently ran MiXCR on the reads; one entry per CDR3 protein. Of tens of thousands of distinct CDR3 sequences listed, 21% were seen once; the top ten hold about 2.5%. Sequenced sample: CD4+ T cells from PBMCs. The receptor source for this set is a human donor with sarcoidosis (Löfgren's syndrome or another form), or a control subject (not recorded which). CDR3s include the opening cysteine and the closing phenylalanine or tryptophan. D genes are given only for firm matches. Some rows have no size entry. The others give once, few or many, or a class for an expanded clone.

v_call	d_call	clone_size	j_call	cdr3_aa	cdr3_nt
TRBV20-1	.	many	TRBJ1-5	CSAPPSGGNQPQHF	TGCAGTGCCCCTCCGTCCGGGGGAAATCAGCCCCAGCATTTT
TRBV7-9	TRBD2	many	TRBJ2-7	CASSLTSGSFDEQYF	TGTGCCAGCAGCCTCACTAGCGGGAGTTTCGACGAGCAGTACTTC
TRBV11-2	.	few	TRBJ2-1	CASSLRSNGYNEQFF	TGTGCCAGCAGCTTAAGATCTAACGGCTACAATGAGCAGTTCTTC
TRBV5-1	TRBD1	few	TRBJ1-1	CASSSGDRNTEAFF	TGCGCCAGCAGCTCGGGGGACAGGAACACTGAAGCTTTCTTT
TRBV28	TRBD1	many	TRBJ1-4	CASSSDRPTEKLFF	TGTGCCAGCAGTTCGGACAGGCCTACTGAAAAACTGTTTTTT
TRBV27	TRBD2	many	TRBJ2-1	CASSFYSRAGTSGNEQFF	TGTGCCAGCAGCTTTTACTCTAGGGCCGGGACTAGCGGCAATGAGCAGTTCTTC
TRBV5-1	.	.	TRBJ2-5	CASSPQGGQETQYF	TGCGCCAGCAGCCCCCAGGGGGGTCAAGAGACCCAGTACTTC
TRBV7-2	.	many	TRBJ1-1	CASSSRGIPNTEAFF	TGTGCCAGCAGCTCACGGGGAATACCGAACACTGAAGCTTTCTTT
TRBV20-1	.	many	TRBJ1-3	CSAPDRSSGNTIYF	TGCAGTGCTCCCGACCGTTCCTCTGGAAACACCATATATTTT
TRBV28	.	many	TRBJ2-5	CASSPWSAETQYF	TGTGCCAGCAGCCCCTGGAGTGCCGAGACCCAGTACTTC
TRBV7-3	.	many	TRBJ2-3	CASSLNAQGYTQYF	TGTGCCAGCAGCTTAAACGCTCAGGGTTATACGCAGTATTTT
TRBV7-9	.	few	TRBJ2-3	CASTLRTGTDTQYF	TGTGCCAGCACCTTACGGACTGGCACAGATACGCAGTATTTT
TRBV9	.	.	TRBJ1-1	CASSGGHLNTEAFF	TGTGCCAGCAGCGGGGGACATCTGAACACTGAAGCTTTCTTT
TRBV18	TRBD2	many	TRBJ2-5	CASSEFLAGGIETQYF	TGTGCCAGCTCAGAATTTCTTGCGGGGGGAATCGAGACCCAGTACTTC
TRBV11-2	.	.	TRBJ1-4	CASCPGSLNEKLFF	TGTGCCAGCTGTCCGGGTTCCTTAAATGAAAAACTGTTTTTT
TRBV18	.	.	TRBJ2-7	CASSLRGAPYEQYF	TGTGCCAGCTCCCTGAGGGGGGCCCCCTACGAGCAGTACTTC
TRBV12-3/TRBV12-4	TRBD2	.	TRBJ2-2	CASSPGLVAAGELFF	TGTGCCAGCAGCCCCGGACTAGTTGCCGCCGGGGAGCTGTTTTTT
TRBV5-8	.	.	TRBJ2-7	CASSLSGSGSEYF	TGTGCCAGCAGCTTGTCCGGTTCGGGGAGTGAGTACTTC
TRBV6-1	.	many	TRBJ1-1	CASNPLGGTEAFF	TGTGCCAGCAACCCGCTTGGAGGGACTGAAGCTTTCTTT
TRBV11-3	.	once	TRBJ1-1	CASSLTGVNTEAFF	TGTGCCAGCAGCTTAACAGGAGTGAACACTGAAGCTTTCTTT
TRBV7-2	.	once	TRBJ1-4	CASSLTRLSNEKLFF	TGTGCCAGCAGCTTAACAAGGCTTTCTAATGAAAAACTGTTTTTT
TRBV6-6	.	many	TRBJ1-1	CASSYSGRAFF	TGTGCCAGCAGTTACTCTGGACGAGCTTTCTTT
TRBV5-6	.	.	TRBJ1-5	CASSLGQTNQPQHF	TGTGCCAGCAGCTTGGGACAGACTAATCAGCCCCAGCATTTT
TRBV20-1	.	many	TRBJ1-1	CSAGRQEMNTEAFF	TGCAGTGCTGGCAGACAGGAGATGAACACTGAAGCTTTCTTT
TRBV6-2/TRBV6-3	.	many	TRBJ2-1	CASRTSKRAQSINEQFF	TGTGCCAGCAGAACCTCCAAGCGGGCCCAAAGCATCAATGAGCAGTTCTTC
TRBV7-9	.	many	TRBJ2-1	CASSLVAGIEQFF	TGTGCCAGCAGCTTAGTCGCGGGGATTGAGCAGTTCTTC
TRBV18	.	.	TRBJ2-5	CASSPQIQETRYF	TGTGCCAGCTCACCCCAGATACAAGAGACCCGGTACTTC
TRBV27	TRBD1	many	TRBJ1-5	CASSLRPGAGGQPQHF	TGTGCCAGCAGTTTGAGGCCCGGGGCAGGGGGTCAGCCCCAGCATTTT
TRBV28	.	many	TRBJ2-7	CASSLGVYEQYF	TGTGCCAGCAGTTTGGGGGTCTACGAGCAGTACTTC
TRBV10-3	TRBD1	.	TRBJ1-1	CAISDPGQGRTEAFF	TGTGCCATCAGTGACCCGGGACAGGGGAGAACTGAAGCTTTCTTT
TRBV12-3/TRBV12-4	.	.	TRBJ2-7	CASSFWGAGEQYF	TGTGCCAGCAGTTTTTGGGGGGCAGGAGAGCAGTACTTC
TRBV6-1	.	many	TRBJ2-7	CASSRGGSTYEQYF	TGTGCCAGCAGTAGAGGGGGTTCCACCTACGAGCAGTACTTC
TRBV20-1	TRBD1	many	TRBJ1-1	CSPRQGLNTEAFF	TGCAGTCCCCGACAGGGGCTGAACACTGAAGCTTTCTTT
TRBV6-1	.	few	TRBJ1-6	CASFRTPNSPLHF	TGTGCCAGCTTCCGGACACCTAATTCACCCCTCCACTTT
TRBV27	.	many	TRBJ1-2	CASSLSSGVDGYTF	TGTGCCAGCAGTTTATCTTCTGGGGTTGACGGCTACACCTTC
TRBV27	.	many	TRBJ2-7	CASKVTGSLEQYF	TGTGCCAGCAAGGTTACAGGGTCTCTCGAGCAGTACTTC
TRBV4-3	.	many	TRBJ1-4	CASSQERRLGEKLFF	TGCGCCAGCAGCCAAGAGAGACGCCTCGGTGAAAAACTGTTTTTT
TRBV2	.	.	TRBJ2-4	CASSPRTRADIQYF	TGTGCCAGCAGCCCCCGGACCCGGGCGGACATTCAGTACTTC
TRBV19	.	.	TRBJ2-2	CASSISQVNTGELFF	TGTGCCAGTAGTATTAGTCAGGTTAACACCGGGGAGCTGTTTTTT
TRBV28	TRBD1	many	TRBJ2-2	CASSLYGTGNTGELFF	TGTGCCAGCAGTTTATACGGGACAGGCAACACCGGGGAGCTGTTTTTT
TRBV3-1	.	.	TRBJ2-1	CASSQGRREQFF	TGTGCCAGCAGCCAAGGGAGGCGAGAGCAGTTCTTC
TRBV18	TRBD1	.	TRBJ2-3	CASSPTTGGFTDTQYF	TGTGCCAGCTCGCCAACCACAGGGGGCTTCACAGATACGCAGTATTTT
TRBV5-4	TRBD2	.	TRBJ2-3	CASSLGRLAGLDTQYF	TGTGCCAGCAGCTTGGGCCGGCTAGCGGGACTGGATACGCAGTATTTT
TRBV12-3/TRBV12-4	TRBD1	many	TRBJ1-5	CASSFDRGNQPQHF	TGTGCCAGCAGTTTTGACAGGGGAAATCAGCCCCAGCATTTT
TRBV12-3/TRBV12-4	.	.	TRBJ1-1	CASSNLGGTEAFF	TGTGCCAGCAGCAACCTAGGGGGAACTGAAGCTTTCTTT
TRBV5-1	.	few	TRBJ2-5	CASSLVPYQTQYF	TGCGCCAGCAGCTTGGTTCCCTACCAGACCCAGTACTTC
TRBV29-1	.	few	TRBJ1-1	CSSNLGLGTEAFF	TGCAGCTCAAACCTTGGGTTGGGCACTGAAGCTTTCTTT
TRBV12-5	.	.	TRBJ2-7	CASSPPLSGEQYF	TGTGCTAGCTCTCCCCCCCTTTCAGGGGAGCAGTACTTC
TRBV14	TRBD1	.	TRBJ1-1	CASSLTGANTEAFF	TGTGCCAGCAGCCTAACAGGGGCGAACACTGAAGCTTTCTTT
TRBV6-1	.	many	TRBJ1-1	CASSLKNTEAFF	TGTGCCAGCAGTTTAAAGAACACTGAAGCTTTCTTT
TRBV7-8	TRBD1	.	TRBJ1-5	CASSLGQAKDQPQHF	TGTGCCAGCAGCTTGGGACAGGCCAAGGATCAGCCCCAGCATTTT
TRBV3-1	.	many	TRBJ1-1	CASSQTDTNTEAFF	TGTGCCAGCAGCCAAACGGACACTAACACTGAAGCTTTCTTT
TRBV15	TRBD2	many	TRBJ2-1	CATSRGSGGNEQFF	TGTGCCACCAGCAGAGGCAGCGGGGGCAATGAGCAGTTCTTC
TRBV20-1	TRBD2	many	TRBJ2-1	CSATRGDNEQFF	TGCAGTGCTACCCGGGGGGACAATGAGCAGTTCTTC
TRBV14	.	.	TRBJ1-4	CASSPGGEKLFF	TGTGCCAGCAGCCCAGGAGGGGAAAAACTGTTTTTT
TRBV6-1	.	many	TRBJ1-2	CASSLGLANYGYTF	TGTGCCAGCAGTCTGGGACTAGCTAACTATGGCTACACCTTC
TRBV29-1	TRBD2	.	TRBJ2-5	CSVGLAQETQYF	TGCAGCGTAGGACTAGCCCAAGAGACCCAGTACTTC
TRBV28	TRBD1	many	TRBJ1-3	CASGGQYSGNTIYF	TGTGCCAGCGGGGGACAGTACTCTGGAAACACCATATATTTT
TRBV10-1	.	many	TRBJ2-3	CASSDSVTASTDTQYF	TGCGCCAGCAGTGACTCCGTGACGGCTAGCACAGATACGCAGTATTTT